The present T cell receptor beta chain was sequenced within a study of cytomegalovirus exposure and HLA in healthy donors. CDR3 length: 14 amino acids. Germline CDR1 PRHDT, CDR2 FYEKMQ (reference sequence). V was trimmed by 2 bases and J by 0 bases, leaving 5 bases between them. The study ran its PCR with 60 Vbeta and 13 Jbeta primers. Libraries were prepared by immunoSEQ multiplex PCR; TCRdb keeps only in-frame clonotypes and omits some of them. The sample yields approximately 150,000 clones, just over 70% seen once. The receptor's source is a human donor in good health. The sequencing input was PBMCs. J is TRBJ1-5 and V is TRBV13; D possibly corresponds to TRBD1 (5 bases). The CDR3 DNA reads as TGTGCCAGCAGCTTAAGGGGTAGCAATCAGCCCCAGCATTTT. It translates to CASSLRGSNQPQHF.